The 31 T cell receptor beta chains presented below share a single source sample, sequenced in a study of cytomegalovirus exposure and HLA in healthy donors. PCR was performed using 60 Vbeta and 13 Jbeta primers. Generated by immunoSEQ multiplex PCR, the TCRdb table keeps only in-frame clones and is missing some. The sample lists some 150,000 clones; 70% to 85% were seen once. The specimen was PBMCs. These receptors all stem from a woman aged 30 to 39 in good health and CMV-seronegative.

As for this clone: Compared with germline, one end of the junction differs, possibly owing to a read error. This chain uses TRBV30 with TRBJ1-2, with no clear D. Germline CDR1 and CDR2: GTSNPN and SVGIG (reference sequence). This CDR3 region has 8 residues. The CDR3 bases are TGCGGGATTTATGGCTACCCCTTC. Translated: CGIYGYPF.

The CDR3 reads CASGSQTGLTGYTF. Here the CDR3 DNA reads TGTGCTAGTGGTTCGCAGACAGGGTTGACTGGCTACACCTTC. The chain links TRBV12-5 to TRBJ1-2; TRBD1 aligns across 7 bases. CDR1 is LGHNT, CDR2 FRNRAP, per germline. V shed 4 bases, J shed 7 bases, and the junction held 9 bases outside the gene matches. The CDR3 loop spans 14 amino acids.

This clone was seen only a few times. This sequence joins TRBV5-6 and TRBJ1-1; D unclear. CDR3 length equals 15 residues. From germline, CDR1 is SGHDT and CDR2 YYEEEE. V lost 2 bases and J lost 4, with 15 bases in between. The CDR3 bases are TGTGCCAGCAGCTTTAATTTCGGAGGCGGCACTGAAGCTTTCTTT. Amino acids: CASSFNFGGGTEAFF.

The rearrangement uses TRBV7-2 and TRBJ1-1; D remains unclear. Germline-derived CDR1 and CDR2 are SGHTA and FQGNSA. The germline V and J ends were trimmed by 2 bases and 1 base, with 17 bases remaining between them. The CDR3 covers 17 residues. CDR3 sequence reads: CASSLSRPFGGNTEAFF. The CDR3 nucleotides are TGTGCCAGCAGCTTAAGTAGGCCCTTCGGAGGGAACACTGAAGCTTTCTTT.

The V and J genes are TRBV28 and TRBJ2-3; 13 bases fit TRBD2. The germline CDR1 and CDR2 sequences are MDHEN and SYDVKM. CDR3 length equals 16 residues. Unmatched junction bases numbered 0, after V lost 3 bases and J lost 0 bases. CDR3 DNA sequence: TGTGCCAGCAGTTTGGGACTAGCGGGAAGCACAGATACGCAGTATTTT. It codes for CASSLGLAGSTDTQYF.

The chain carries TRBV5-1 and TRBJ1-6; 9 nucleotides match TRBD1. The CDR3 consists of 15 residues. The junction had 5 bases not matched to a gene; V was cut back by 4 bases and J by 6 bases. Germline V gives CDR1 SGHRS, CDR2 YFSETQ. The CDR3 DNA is TGCGCCAGCAGCCTACAGGGGGCGGGTAATTCACCCCTCCACTTT. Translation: CASSLQGAGNSPLHF.

The CDR3 DNA reads as TGCAGCGAAGGACAGGGGAGAGGCTACACCTTC. This translates into CSEGQGRGYTF. This rearrangement joins TRBV29-1 to TRBJ1-2; 9 bases match TRBD1. Germline CDR1 and CDR2: SQVTM and ANQGSEA. V dropped 7 bases and J dropped 8; count of bases not matched to a gene: 5. The CDR3 is 11 residues long.

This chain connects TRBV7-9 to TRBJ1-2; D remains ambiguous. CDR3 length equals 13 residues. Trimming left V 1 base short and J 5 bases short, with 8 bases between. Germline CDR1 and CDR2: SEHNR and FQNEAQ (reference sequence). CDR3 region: CASSLEEGYGYTF. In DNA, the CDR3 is TGTGCCAGCAGCTTAGAGGAGGGTTATGGCTACACCTTC.

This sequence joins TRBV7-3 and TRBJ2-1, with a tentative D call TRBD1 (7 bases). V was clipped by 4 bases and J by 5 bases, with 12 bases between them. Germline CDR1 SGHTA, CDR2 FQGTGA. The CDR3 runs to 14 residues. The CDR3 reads CASSSGDSNNEQFF. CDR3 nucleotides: TGTGCCAGCAGCTCGGGGGACAGCAACAATGAGCAGTTCTTC.

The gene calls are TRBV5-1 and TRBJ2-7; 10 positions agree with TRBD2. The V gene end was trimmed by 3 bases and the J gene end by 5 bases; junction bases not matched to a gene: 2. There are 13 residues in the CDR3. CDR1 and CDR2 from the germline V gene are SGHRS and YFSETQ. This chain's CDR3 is CASSSGTSDEQYF. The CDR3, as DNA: TGCGCCAGCAGCTCCGGGACTAGCGACGAGCAGTACTTC.

The DNA for the CDR3 is TGTGCCAGCAATCCTCGGACAGGATCGAACACCGGGGAGCTGTTTTTT. Its protein product is CASNPRTGSNTGELFF. The rearrangement links TRBV27 to TRBJ2-2; TRBD1 matches at 7 bases. This CDR3 is 16 amino acids long. Germline CDR1 is MNHEY and CDR2 is SMNVEV (reference sequence). The V and J ends lost 7 bases and 0 bases, in that order; junction bases with no gene match: 8.

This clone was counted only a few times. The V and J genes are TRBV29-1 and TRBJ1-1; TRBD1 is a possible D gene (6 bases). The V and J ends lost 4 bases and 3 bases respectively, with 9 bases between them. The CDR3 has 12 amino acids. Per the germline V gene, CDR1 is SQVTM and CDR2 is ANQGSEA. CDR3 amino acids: CSVGTVDTEAFF. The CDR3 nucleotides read TGCAGCGTTGGGACAGTGGACACTGAAGCTTTCTTT. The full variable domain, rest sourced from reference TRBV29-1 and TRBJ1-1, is SAVISQKPSRDICQRGTSLTIQCQVDSQVTMMFWYRQQPGQSLTLIATANQGSEATYESGFVIDKFPISRPNLTFSTLTVSNMSPEDSSIYLCSVGTVDTEAFFGQGTRLTVV.

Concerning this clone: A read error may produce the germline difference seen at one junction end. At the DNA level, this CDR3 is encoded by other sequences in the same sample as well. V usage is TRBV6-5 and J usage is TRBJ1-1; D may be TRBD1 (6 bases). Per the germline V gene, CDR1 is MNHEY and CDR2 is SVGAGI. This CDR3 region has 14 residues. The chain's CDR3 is CASIPSGGNTEAFF. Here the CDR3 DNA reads TGTGCCAGCATTCCCTCGGGGGGCAACACTGAAGCCTTCTTT.

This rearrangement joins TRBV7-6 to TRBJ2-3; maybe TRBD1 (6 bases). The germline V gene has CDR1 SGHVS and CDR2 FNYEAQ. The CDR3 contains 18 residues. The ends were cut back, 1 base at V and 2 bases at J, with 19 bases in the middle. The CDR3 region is CASSLDRVDQHPTDTQYF. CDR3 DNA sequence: TGTGCCAGCAGCTTAGACAGGGTAGACCAACACCCCACAGATACGCAGTATTTT.

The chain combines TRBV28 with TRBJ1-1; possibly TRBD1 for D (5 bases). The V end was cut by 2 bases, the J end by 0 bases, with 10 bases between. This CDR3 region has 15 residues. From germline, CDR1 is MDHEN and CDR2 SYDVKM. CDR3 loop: CASSLMAGMNTEAFF. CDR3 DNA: TGTGCCAGCAGTTTAATGGCAGGGATGAACACTGAAGCTTTCTTT.

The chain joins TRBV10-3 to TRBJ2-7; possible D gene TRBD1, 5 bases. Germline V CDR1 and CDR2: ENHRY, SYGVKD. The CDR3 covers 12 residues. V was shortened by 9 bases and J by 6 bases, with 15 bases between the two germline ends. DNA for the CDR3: TGTGCCATACGCCAGGGAATCGGCGAGCAGTACTTC. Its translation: CAIRQGIGEQYF.

CDR3 residues: CASSLGQNYGYTF. The CDR3 DNA sequence: TGTGCCAGCAGCTTAGGACAGAACTATGGCTACACCTTC. The V call is TRBV7-9, the J call TRBJ1-2; a possible D gene is TRBD1 (5 bases). The V end lost 1 base, the J end lost 2 bases, and 5 bases lay between the germline ends. The germline CDR1 and CDR2 sequences are SEHNR and FQNEAQ (reference sequence). The CDR3 runs to 13 residues.

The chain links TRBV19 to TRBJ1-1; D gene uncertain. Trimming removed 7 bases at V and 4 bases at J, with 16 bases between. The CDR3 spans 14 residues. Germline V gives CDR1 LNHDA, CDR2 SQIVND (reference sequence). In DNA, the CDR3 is TGTGCCAGTACCACCCCGGGGATGTTCACTGAAGCTTTCTTT. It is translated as CASTTPGMFTEAFF.

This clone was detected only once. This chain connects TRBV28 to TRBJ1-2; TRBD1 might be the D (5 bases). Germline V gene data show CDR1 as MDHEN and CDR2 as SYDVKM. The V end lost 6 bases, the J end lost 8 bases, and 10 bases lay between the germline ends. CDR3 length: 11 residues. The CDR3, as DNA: TGTGCCAGCAGCTTTCGACAGGGCTACACCTTC. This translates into CASSFRQGYTF.

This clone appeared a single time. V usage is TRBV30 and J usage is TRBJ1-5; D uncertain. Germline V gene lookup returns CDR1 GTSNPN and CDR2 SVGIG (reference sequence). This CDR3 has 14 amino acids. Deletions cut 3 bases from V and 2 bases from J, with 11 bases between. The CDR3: CAWRTGIGNQPQHF. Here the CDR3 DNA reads TGTGCCTGGAGGACTGGTATTGGCAATCAGCCCCAGCATTTT.

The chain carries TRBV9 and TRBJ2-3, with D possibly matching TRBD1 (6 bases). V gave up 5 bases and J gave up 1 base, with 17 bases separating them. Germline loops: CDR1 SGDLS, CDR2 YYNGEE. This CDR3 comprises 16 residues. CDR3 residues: CASSYKKTGRTDTQYF. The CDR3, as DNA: TGTGCCAGCAGTTACAAAAAGACAGGACGCACAGATACGCAGTATTTT.

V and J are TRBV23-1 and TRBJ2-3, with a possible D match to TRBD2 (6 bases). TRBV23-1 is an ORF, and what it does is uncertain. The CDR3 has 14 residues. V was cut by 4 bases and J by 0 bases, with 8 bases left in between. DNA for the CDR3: TGCGCCAGCAGTCTGGAGGGTAGCACAGATACGCAGTATTTT. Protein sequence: CASSLEGSTDTQYF.

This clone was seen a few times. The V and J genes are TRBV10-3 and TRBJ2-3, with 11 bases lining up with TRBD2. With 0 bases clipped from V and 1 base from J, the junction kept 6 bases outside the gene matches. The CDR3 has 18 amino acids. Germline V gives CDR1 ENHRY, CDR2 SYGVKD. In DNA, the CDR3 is TGTGCCATCAGTGAGTCCCCGTTGACTAGCGGGGGCACAGATACGCAGTATTTT. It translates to CAISESPLTSGGTDTQYF.

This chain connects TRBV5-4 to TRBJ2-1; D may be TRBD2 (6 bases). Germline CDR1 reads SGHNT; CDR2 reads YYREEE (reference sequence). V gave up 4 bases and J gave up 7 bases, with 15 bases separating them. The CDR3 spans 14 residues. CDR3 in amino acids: CASSDRTDYNEQFF. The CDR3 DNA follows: TGTGCCAGCAGCGATCGGACGGACTATAATGAGCAGTTCTTC.

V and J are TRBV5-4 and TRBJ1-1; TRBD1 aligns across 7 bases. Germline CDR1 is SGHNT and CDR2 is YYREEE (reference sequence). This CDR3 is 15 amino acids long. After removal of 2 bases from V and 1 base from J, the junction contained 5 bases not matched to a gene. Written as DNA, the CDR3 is TGTGCCAGCAGCTTTCCGGGACAGCCGAACACTGAAGCTTTCTTT. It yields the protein CASSFPGQPNTEAFF.

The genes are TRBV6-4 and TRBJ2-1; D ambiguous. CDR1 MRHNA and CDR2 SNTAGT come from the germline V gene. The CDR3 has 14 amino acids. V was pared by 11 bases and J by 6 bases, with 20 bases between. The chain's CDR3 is CARKILTLTNEQFF. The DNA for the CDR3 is TGTGCCCGCAAGATCCTGACTCTTACCAATGAGCAGTTCTTC.

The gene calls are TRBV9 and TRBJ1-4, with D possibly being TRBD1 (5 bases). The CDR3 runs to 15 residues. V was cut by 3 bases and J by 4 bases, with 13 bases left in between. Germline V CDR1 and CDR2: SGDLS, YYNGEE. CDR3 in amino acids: CASSDGRGLNEKLFF. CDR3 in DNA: TGTGCCAGCAGCGACGGTAGGGGCCTTAATGAAAAACTGTTTTTT.

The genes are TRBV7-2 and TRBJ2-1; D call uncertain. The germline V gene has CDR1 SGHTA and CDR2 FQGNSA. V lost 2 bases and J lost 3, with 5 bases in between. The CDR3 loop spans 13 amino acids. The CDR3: CASSLIGYNEQFF. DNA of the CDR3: TGTGCCAGCAGCTTAATCGGCTACAATGAGCAGTTCTTC.

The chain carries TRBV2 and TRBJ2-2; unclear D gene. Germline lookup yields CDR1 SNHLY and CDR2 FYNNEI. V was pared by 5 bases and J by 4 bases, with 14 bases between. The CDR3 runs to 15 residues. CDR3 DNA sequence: TGTGCCAGCAGTCGCGCGCCACCCTCCACCGGGGAGCTGTTTTTT. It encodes CASSRAPPSTGELFF.

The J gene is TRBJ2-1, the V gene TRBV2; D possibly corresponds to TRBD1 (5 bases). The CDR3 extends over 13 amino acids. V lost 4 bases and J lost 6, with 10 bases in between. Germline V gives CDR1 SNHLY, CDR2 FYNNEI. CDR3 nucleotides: TGTGCCAGCAGTGTATCCCAGGGCAATGAGCAGTTCTTC. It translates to CASSVSQGNEQFF.

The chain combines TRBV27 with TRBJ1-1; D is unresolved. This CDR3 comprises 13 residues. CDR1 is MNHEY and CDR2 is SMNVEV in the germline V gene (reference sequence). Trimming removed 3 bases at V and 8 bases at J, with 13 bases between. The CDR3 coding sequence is TGTGCCAGCAGTTTTATGGCGGGAAGAGAAGCTTTCTTT. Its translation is CASSFMAGREAFF.